This entry is about one T cell receptor beta chain. The V gene's germline CDR1 is SGHTA and CDR2 FQGTGA. The V gene end was trimmed by 0 bases and the J gene end by 10 bases; junction bases not matched to a gene: 7. This CDR3 has 15 amino acids. A sample-barcoded 5' primer and a J-beta primer mix were used in a second PCR of roughly 6 to 12 cycles. TCRdb fed the 5' RACE reads into MiXCR, producing one record per CDR3 protein. The table records about 730,000 distinct CDR3 sequences, roughly 44% of them present only once. This sample is part of a study of blood T cells in healthy people across ages. Across the study: Template switching retrieved approximately one barcoded beta molecule for each two T cells.

The sequence came from an older woman in good health. The chain joins TRBV7-3 to TRBJ2-1; 9 bases map to TRBD2. The source material was blood. The CDR3 is CASSLTSGSSYEQFF. The CDR3 bases are TGTGCCAGCAGCTTAACTAGCGGGAGCTCCTACGAGCAGTTCTTC.